Presented here are 29 T cell receptor beta chains from one specimen sequenced in a study of OX40 agonist ivuxolimab in advanced cancers. Assay used: immunoSEQ multiplex PCR; TCRdb lists only in-frame clones, some missing. The profile shows around 64,000 clones, 90% to 95% of them singletons. The material sequenced was CD4+ or CD8+ T cells sorted from blood, taken in a trial of the OX40 agonist ivuxolimab. These receptors were taken from an adult with an advanced solid tumor such as melanoma, head and neck, liver or kidney cancer.

The rearrangement uses TRBV7-9 and TRBJ1-1, with a weak D call TRBD1 (5 bases). Trimming left V 6 bases short and J 1 base short, with 12 bases between. The CDR3 length is 14 residues. CDR1 is SEHNR, CDR2 FQNEAQ, per germline (reference sequence). This chain's CDR3 is CASRPLRGNTEAFF. CDR3 nucleotides: TGTGCCAGCAGACCTCTGAGGGGGAACACTGAAGCTTTCTTT.

The J gene is TRBJ2-7, the V gene TRBV4-1; the D gene is possibly TRBD2 (6 bases). Germline values: CDR1 MGHRA, CDR2 YSYEKL. V lost 4 bases to trimming and J lost 7 bases, with 11 bases between them. The CDR3 covers 12 residues. As DNA, the CDR3 is TGCGCCAGCAGCCCGCCGGGGGATGAGCAGTACTTC. This codes for CASSPPGDEQYF.

The chain joins TRBV30 to TRBJ1-1; 8 nucleotides line up with TRBD1. After removal of 1 base from V and 7 bases from J, the junction contained 5 bases not matched to a gene. The CDR3 has 13 residues. CDR1 is GTSNPN, CDR2 SVGIG, per germline (reference sequence). The CDR3 region is CAWSGTGSHEAFF. The CDR3 region has the DNA TGTGCCTGGAGTGGGACAGGGTCCCATGAAGCTTTCTTT.

J is TRBJ2-5 and V is TRBV7-9; the match to TRBD1 covers 7 bases. Germline CDR1 SEHNR, CDR2 FQNEAQ (reference sequence). The ends lost 4 bases at V and 5 bases at J; junction bases unmatched: 19. The CDR3 length is 18 residues. The CDR3, as DNA: TGTGCCAGCAGCTACAGCCCGGGACAGATTTTAGGTTTGGAGACCCAGTACTTC. It translates to CASSYSPGQILGLETQYF.

The rearrangement joins TRBV11-3 to TRBJ1-5, with no clear D. The germline CDR1 and CDR2 sequences are SGHNT and YENEEA. Trimming cost V 5 bases and J 0 bases, with 14 bases left between them. The CDR3 runs 16 residues. CDR3 loop: CASSLGFPDSNQPQHF. CDR3 sequence (DNA): TGTGCCAGCAGCCTAGGGTTCCCAGATAGCAATCAGCCCCAGCATTTT.

This chain links TRBV5-6 with TRBJ2-7; 10 bases map to TRBD2. The length of the CDR3 is 15 residues. V lost 0 bases, J lost 7 bases, and 7 bases stayed unmatched. Germline lookup yields CDR1 SGHDT and CDR2 YYEEEE. Here the CDR3 DNA reads TGTGCCAGCAGCTTGGAAGCGGGGGGGCTTTGGGAGCAGTACTTC. Its protein product is CASSLEAGGLWEQYF.

This clone was seen a single time. The CDR3: CASSQDRWGVAEAFF. The CDR3 DNA reads TGCGCCAGCAGCCAAGATCGATGGGGTGTCGCGGAAGCTTTCTTT. This chain uses TRBV4-3 with TRBJ1-1; D is unclear. Germline lookup yields CDR1 LGHNA and CDR2 YSLEER. The CDR3 is 15 amino acids. V lost 0 bases, J lost 8 bases, and 16 bases lay in between.

This sequence joins TRBV7-9 and TRBJ2-7, with TRBD1 identical over 9 bases. J was trimmed by 4 bases and V by 2 bases; bases with no gene match: 9. The germline CDR1 and CDR2 sequences are SEHNR and FQNEAQ (reference sequence). This CDR3 contains 16 residues. CDR3 DNA sequence: TGTGCCAGCAGCTTACCTCGGACAGGGGATTTATACGAGCAGTACTTC. Translating gives CASSLPRTGDLYEQYF.

With respect to this clone: Other DNA sequences of this sample code for an identical CDR3. V usage is TRBV27 and J usage is TRBJ2-7, with a weak D call TRBD2 (6 bases). Germline CDR1 reads MNHEY; CDR2 reads SMNVEV (reference sequence). Trimming took off 6 bases at V and 0 bases at J, with 15 bases between the two ends. CDR3 length: 15 residues. CDR3 in amino acids: CASSLGLPSSYEQYF. The CDR3 nucleotides read TGTGCCAGCAGCCTAGGACTACCGAGCTCCTACGAGCAGTACTTC.

V and J are TRBV10-3 and TRBJ2-7; 7 nucleotides line up with TRBD2. The CDR3 is 13 residues long. The germline V gene has CDR1 ENHRY and CDR2 SYGVKD. With V trimmed by 3 bases and J by 3 bases, 2 bases remained unmatched. The CDR3 DNA sequence: TGTGCCATCAGTGATGGCGGGGGCTACGAGCAGTACTTC. Its translation is CAISDGGGYEQYF.

The V gene is TRBV11-2, the J gene TRBJ2-2, with 7 bases fitting TRBD2. The CDR3 consists of 18 residues. The germline CDR1 and CDR2 sequences are SGHAT and FQNNGV. The V and J ends lost 0 bases and 0 bases, in that order; junction bases with no gene match: 7. CDR3 DNA sequence: TGTGCCAGCAGCTTAGAGGGTAGGGGAGGGGCGAACACCGGGGAGCTGTTTTTT. This sequence encodes CASSLEGRGGANTGELFF.

The chain links TRBV10-3 to TRBJ1-3; 9 bases line up with TRBD1. The germline gives CDR1 ENHRY, CDR2 SYGVKD. The CDR3 has 15 amino acids. V was clipped by 6 bases and J by 0 bases; unmatched bases: 3. CDR3 region: CAIRPQGASGNTIYF. The CDR3, as DNA: TGTGCCATCAGGCCACAGGGGGCCTCTGGAAACACCATATATTTT.

The CDR3 DNA reads TGCGCCAGCACGGAGGACAGGCCGTACGAGCAGTACTTC. Translated, it gives CASTEDRPYEQYF. The V call is TRBV10-2, the J call TRBJ2-7, with TRBD1 matching over 7 bases. Trimming at V came to 7 bases and at J to 4 bases, leaving 7 bases not matched to a gene. Germline V gene sequence: CDR1 WSHSY, CDR2 SAAADI. The CDR3 covers 13 residues.

This CDR3 is CASSPQRGVTDTQYF. The CDR3 DNA follows: TGTGCCAGCAGCCCTCAGCGGGGGGTCACAGATACGCAGTATTTT. The V gene is TRBV7-2, the J gene TRBJ2-3, with TRBD2 matching 9 bases. The CDR3 covers 15 residues. The germline gives CDR1 SGHTA, CDR2 FQGNSA. With V trimmed by 5 bases and J by 2 bases, 5 bases remained unmatched.

The V call is TRBV29-1, the J call TRBJ2-1; 9 bases map to TRBD1. Germline V gene lookup returns CDR1 SQVTM and CDR2 ANQGSEA. V lost 4 bases, J lost 7 bases, and 8 bases stayed unmatched. CDR3 length: 14 amino acids. The CDR3 is CSVAAGTGRNEQFF. The CDR3 coding sequence is TGCAGCGTTGCGGCCGGGACAGGGAGGAATGAGCAGTTCTTC.

The chain carries TRBV7-8 and TRBJ2-7; 7 nucleotides agree with TRBD1. J was trimmed by 5 bases and V by 4 bases; bases with no gene match: 5. Germline CDR1 is SGHVS and CDR2 is FQNEAQ. This CDR3 region has 13 residues. CDR3 bases: TGTGCCAGCAGCTCAGACAGGGCCCACGAGCAGTACTTC. Protein sequence: CASSSDRAHEQYF.

This chain uses TRBV7-8 with TRBJ1-2; 9 bases match TRBD1. V lost 3 bases, J lost 4 bases, and 6 bases stayed unmatched. Germline V gene sequence: CDR1 SGHVS, CDR2 FQNEAQ. This CDR3 has 15 amino acids. CDR3 in DNA: TGTGCCAGCAGCTTTGGGACAGGGAGTCTCTATGGCTACACCTTC. Its protein product is CASSFGTGSLYGYTF.

V and J are TRBV13 and TRBJ2-3, with 14 bases matching TRBD2. Germline lookup yields CDR1 PRHDT and CDR2 FYEKMQ (reference sequence). This CDR3 has 17 amino acids. Trimming at V came to 5 bases and at J to 6 bases, leaving 10 bases not matched to a gene. CDR3 amino acids: CASSQGTSGGSLDTQYF. The DNA of the CDR3 is TGTGCCAGCAGCCAAGGGACTAGCGGGGGTTCCCTCGATACGCAGTATTTT.

The chain joins TRBV10-2 to TRBJ2-7; the match to TRBD1 covers 7 bases. The CDR3 has 15 residues. Trimming removed 3 bases from V and 2 bases from J; junction bases left unmatched: 7. CDR1 and CDR2 (germline): WSHSY, SAAADI. The CDR3 loop reads CASSDFEGAAYEQYF. CDR3 bases: TGCGCCAGCAGTGATTTCGAGGGGGCAGCCTACGAGCAGTACTTC.

With regard to this clone: The germline gene is not matched at one end of the junction; a read error may be the cause. The chain uses TRBV12-5 and TRBJ2-1, with D perhaps given as TRBD1 or TRBD2 (5 bases each). Germline V gene data show CDR1 as LGHNT and CDR2 as FRNRAP. CDR3 length: 13 amino acids. CDR3 in DNA: TGTGCTAGTGGTTCCGGGACGTACAAGGAGCAGTTCTTC. This sequence encodes CASGSGTYKEQFF. Full variable domain (missing parts from reference TRBV12-5 and TRBJ2-1): DARVTQTPRHKVTEMGQEVTMRCQPILGHNTVFWYRQTMMQGLELLAYFRNRAPLDDSGMPKDRFSAEMPDATLATLKIQPSEPRDSAVYFCASGSGTYKEQFFGPGTRLTVL.

The gene calls are TRBV6-5 and TRBJ1-1; D is undetermined. The germline V gene has CDR1 MNHEY and CDR2 SVGAGI. The CDR3 sequence is 14 residues long. The ends were cut back, 0 bases at V and 10 bases at J, with 15 bases in the middle. The chain's CDR3 is CASSYSTGIIVAFF. The CDR3 nucleotides are TGTGCCAGCAGTTACTCGACCGGGATCATTGTAGCTTTCTTT.

This chain links TRBV19 with TRBJ1-1; D remains ambiguous. The V and J ends lost 3 bases and 3 bases respectively, with 8 bases between them. The CDR3 is 13 residues long. Germline-derived CDR1 and CDR2 are LNHDA and SQIVND (reference sequence). The CDR3 coding sequence is TGTGCCAGTAGTATCTTGGCGGACACTGAAGCTTTCTTT. Encoded protein: CASSILADTEAFF.

The chain joins TRBV6-5 to TRBJ1-2, with D unresolved. The CDR3 is 13 amino acids. V lost 0 bases to trimming and J lost 7 bases, with 9 bases between them. CDR1 MNHEY and CDR2 SVGAGI come from the germline V gene. The CDR3 nucleotides are TGTGCCAGCAGTTACTCCCGAGTAGGTGGCTACACCTTC. It translates to CASSYSRVGGYTF.

J is TRBJ1-5 and V is TRBV10-2; perhaps TRBD1 as D (6 bases). Trimming cost V 5 bases and J 7 bases, with 12 bases left between them. Germline CDR1 and CDR2: WSHSY and SAAADI. The CDR3 is 13 amino acids. CDR3 sequence reads: CASSSGAGQPQHF. CDR3 nucleotide sequence: TGCGCCAGCAGTTCGGGGGCTGGACAGCCCCAGCATTTT.

This chain links TRBV19 with TRBJ1-5, with D perhaps TRBD1 (6 bases). With 5 bases removed from V and 8 bases from J, the gap between germline ends came to 19 bases. The CDR3 extends over 15 amino acids. CDR1 is LNHDA and CDR2 is SQIVND in the germline V gene (reference sequence). The CDR3 DNA sequence: TGTGCCAGTAGTCTACCGCAGGGGCCCCAAAAGCCCCAGCATTTT. Encoded protein: CASSLPQGPQKPQHF.

The chain carries TRBV7-2 and TRBJ1-3; tentative D call: TRBD1 (5 bases). Germline V gene lookup returns CDR1 SGHTA and CDR2 FQGNSA. V lost 1 base to trimming and J lost 6 bases, with 25 bases between them. The CDR3 covers 19 residues. In DNA, the CDR3 is TGTGCCAGCAGCTTAGATCCGGTGTGGGGCTCCGGTGGGGCAAACACCATATATTTT. This sequence encodes CASSLDPVWGSGGANTIYF.

CDR3 amino acids: CASSLAPGGGSYNEQFF. The CDR3 DNA reads TGTGCCAGCAGCTTAGCGCCTGGCGGGGGCTCCTACAATGAGCAGTTCTTC. This chain uses TRBV7-6 with TRBJ2-1; 7 nucleotides line up with TRBD2. The V gene end was trimmed by 0 bases and the J gene end by 0 bases; junction bases not matched to a gene: 5. CDR3 length equals 17 residues. The V gene's germline CDR1 is SGHVS and CDR2 FNYEAQ.

This clone was recorded once. The J gene is TRBJ1-2, the V gene TRBV11-2; D uncertain. This CDR3 is 14 amino acids long. Trimming stripped 1 base from V and 4 bases from J, with 10 bases between. Germline lookup yields CDR1 SGHAT and CDR2 FQNNGV. For the CDR3, the DNA is TGTGCCAGCAGCTTAGGTCGGAACCCCTATGGCTACACCTTC. This encodes CASSLGRNPYGYTF.

V gene TRBV19 combines with J gene TRBJ1-1; possible D gene TRBD1, 5 bases. V lost 6 bases and J 3 bases, leaving 11 bases between the germline ends. Germline CDR1 and CDR2: LNHDA and SQIVND (reference sequence). The CDR3 contains 13 residues. The CDR3 coding sequence is TGTGCCAGTAGCTATGGGGGGTACACTGAAGCTTTCTTT. Translating gives CASSYGGYTEAFF. Based on the CDR3 plus reference TRBV19 and TRBJ1-1, the full variable domain is DGGITQSPKYLFRKEGQNVTLSCEQNLNHDAMYWYRQDPGQGLRLIYYSQIVNDFQKGDIAEGYSVSREKKESFPLTVTSAQKNPTAFYLCASSYGGYTEAFFGQGTRLTVV.